This TCR beta chain was retrieved from a study of CD8+CD57+ T cells in acquired aplastic anemia (dated by TCRdb to 2017 to 2018). About the investigation overall: A mean of roughly 3.2 ug of DNA, ranging from roughly 0.2 to 27.4 ug, was extracted from sorted CD4+ and CD8+ cells. A CD8+CD57+ expansion meant a frequency higher than the mean frequency seen in healthy subjects. The study at large found these results: Around 31 CD8+ CDR3 sequences were shared between patients and controls but appeared highly expressed in patients and within their immunodominant clones. Patients and healthy controls showed no significant difference in CD8+ Simpson's diversity (P=0.060).

Remarks on this clonotype: This receptor's antigen is unknown. No quality values exist for individual bases; no much larger clone is one base distant.

Genomic DNA served as template for TCR beta VDJ combination and CDR3 sequence profiling. An Illumina HiSeq 2000 was used for TCR repertoire sequencing. As for how the authors treated the data: TRBV/TRBJ rearrangement plots, CDR3 size and DJ length profiles, and Simpson's diversity index were used to assess repertoires. The most abundant DNA sequence in the deep sequencing data was taken as the immunodominant clone. CDR3 amino acid sequences were screened for sharing across subjects and were compared with published repertoires and the VDJdb database. TCRdb reanalyzed the raw reads on its own, using fastp at Q25 for trimming and MiXCR for clone calling, and kept in-frame beta chains. Every entry covers one CDR3 protein and lists the most common genes and DNA from its rows. V and J calls and clone size were set by TCRdb, not the authors. Recorded for this sample are about 160,000 distinct CDR3 sequences; about two thirds of them occurred a single time. In total, the top ten clones hold 40% to 55% of the sample.

After removal of 4 bases from V and 5 bases from J, the junction retains 10 bases not matched to a gene. The CDR1 and CDR2 encoded by the germline V gene (reference sequence) are DFQATT and SNEGSKA. Spanning cysteine to phenylalanine, the CDR3 consists of 14 amino acids. Only the CDR3 region is kept as DNA, spanning 42 bases read in frame from base 1. The patients picked for sequencing were ones in whom flow cytometry had shown an expansion of CD8+CD57+ cells. Every patient had severe acquired aplastic anemia, diagnosed using the International Study of Aplastic Anemia and Agranulocytosis and Camitta criteria. No patient had received any therapy when blood was sampled. In the study, sorted CD4+ and CD8+ blood T cells from patients with severe aplastic anemia and from healthy subjects underwent deep sequencing of TCR repertoires. Patients were enrolled in the USA under clinicaltrials.gov protocols 00001620, 01623167, 00001397, 00071045, 00081523 and 00961064. Ficoll-Paque density gradient centrifugation was used to isolate peripheral blood mononuclear cells. CD4+ and CD8+ T cells were sorted by FACS or magnetic beads before DNA extraction.

What was sequenced was sorted CD4+, CD8+, or CD8+CD57+ T cells (not recorded which) from PBMCs. The sequence was obtained from a human donor with aplastic anemia. Rearrangement joined TRBV20-1 to TRBJ2-5; a stretch of 7 junction bases matches TRBD1. The nucleotide sequence reads TGCAGTGCTAAAAGCAGGGGGATTTTGGAGACCCAGTACTTC. The encoded protein is CSAKSRGILETQYF.